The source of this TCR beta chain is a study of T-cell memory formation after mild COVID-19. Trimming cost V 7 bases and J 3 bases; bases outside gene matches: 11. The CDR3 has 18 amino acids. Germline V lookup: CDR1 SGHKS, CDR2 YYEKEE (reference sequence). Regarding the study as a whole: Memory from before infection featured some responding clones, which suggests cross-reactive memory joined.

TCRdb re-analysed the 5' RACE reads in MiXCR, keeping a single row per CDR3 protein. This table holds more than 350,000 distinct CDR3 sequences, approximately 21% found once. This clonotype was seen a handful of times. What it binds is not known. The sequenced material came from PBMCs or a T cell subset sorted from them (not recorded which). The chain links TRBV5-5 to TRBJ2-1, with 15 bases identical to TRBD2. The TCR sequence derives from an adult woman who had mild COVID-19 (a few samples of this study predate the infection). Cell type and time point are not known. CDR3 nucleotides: TGTGCCAGCCATGCTGGACTAGCGGGGGGGCTTGGCTACAATGAGCAGTTCTTC. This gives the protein CASHAGLAGGLGYNEQFF.